This TCR beta chain emerged from a study of T cells in Graves' hyperthyroidism and ophthalmopathy. In germline, CDR1 is MDHEN, CDR2 SYDVKM. The CDR3 contains 20 residues. V gave up 2 bases and J gave up 3 bases; unmatched junction bases: 16. Regions amplified from RNA transcripts were the TCR beta CDR3 regions. RT-PCR in the first round (using the HTBI primer set) targeted the TCR CDR3. TCRdb fed the multiplex PCR reads into MiXCR, producing one record per CDR3 protein. Of about 640,000 distinct CDR3 sequences detected, 20% to 25% appear once; the ten largest clones hold 30% to 40%. The J gene is TRBJ2-1, the V gene TRBV28, with 10 positions matching TRBD1. Sequenced sample: blood. The receptor was derived from a man aged 25-45 years with Graves' ophthalmopathy. CDR3 sequence: CASSLNGGDRGPLVYNEQFF. CDR3 bases: TGTGCCAGCAGTTTAAATGGGGGAGACAGGGGGCCCTTGGTCTACAATGAGCAGTTCTTC.